This is a list of T cell receptor beta chains from one sample in a study of blood T cell repertoires in COVID-19. This table comes from immunoSEQ multiplex PCR, and its TCRdb copy is limited to in-frame clones, with some not included. The data show about 11,000 clones, about 70% seen once. The source material was peripheral blood. All receptors derive from a man between 60 and 70 years old with COVID-19, enrolled during active disease. Both conserved end residues are part of each CDR3. A D gene is named only where the DNA matches it firmly. Some rows mark clone size as missing; the rest say once, few, many or name a class of expanded clone.

clone size,V gene,J gene,D gene,CDR3 length,CDR3 protein,CDR3 DNA
-,TRBV4-3,TRBJ1-1,TRBD1,14,CASSLSRGATEAFF,TGCGCCAGCAGCTTGTCCAGGGGGGCCACTGAAGCTTTCTTT
few,TRBV5-5,TRBJ1-6,-,14,CASTRSTGETPLHF,TGTGCCAGCACTAGATCAACCGGGGAGACACCCCTCCACTTT
-,TRBV11-1,TRBJ2-1,TRBD1,16,CASSRTGTSSYNEQFF,TGTGCCAGCAGCCGGACAGGCACCAGCTCCTACAATGAGCAGTTCTTC
once,TRBV6-6,TRBJ1-3,-,11,CASSQRNTIYF,TGTGCCAGCAGCCAACGGAACACCATATATTTT
-,TRBV7-9,TRBJ1-1,-,12,CASSLALEEAFF,TGTGCCAGCAGCTTAGCGTTGGAGGAAGCTTTCTTT
-,TRBV15,TRBJ1-1,-,14,CATSRGERNTEAFF,TGTGCCACCAGCAGAGGAGAGAGAAACACTGAAGCTTTCTTT
once,TRBV4-3,TRBJ2-5,TRBD2,17,CASSQGASGRAGETQYF,TGCGCCAGCAGCCAAGGGGCTAGCGGGAGGGCTGGGGAGACCCAGTACTTC
once,TRBV6-1,TRBJ2-5,TRBD2,14,CASRWGGSQETQYF,TGTGCCAGTCGCTGGGGGGGAAGCCAAGAGACCCAGTACTTC
-,TRBV29-1,TRBJ1-1,TRBD1,14,CSVQRGGEGTEAFF,TGCAGCGTTCAAAGAGGGGGCGAGGGCACTGAAGCTTTCTTT
-,TRBV6-5,TRBJ1-2,-,13,CASRSDRRYGYTF,TGTGCCAGCAGATCCGACAGACGTTATGGCTACACCTTC
-,TRBV7-6,TRBJ2-3,TRBD2,18,CASSFPISSGRDTDTQYF,TGTGCCAGCAGCTTCCCGATTTCCAGCGGGAGAGACACAGATACGCAGTATTTT
-,TRBV5-5,TRBJ2-7,-,14,CASSLDRAPYEQYF,TGTGCCAGCAGCTTGGACAGAGCACCCTACGAGCAGTACTTC
-,TRBV21-1,TRBJ2-7,-,14,CASSNGQGDYEQYF,TGTGCCAGCAGCAACGGACAGGGGGACTACGAGCAGTACTTC
-,TRBV7-2,TRBJ2-2,TRBD2,16,CASSFRDSGGPGELFF,TGTGCCAGCAGCTTCCGGGACTCGGGGGGACCCGGGGAGCTGTTTTTT
-,TRBV12-5,TRBJ2-5,TRBD2,18,CASGLGVLGLAGGETQYF,TGTGCTAGTGGTTTGGGAGTACTGGGACTAGCGGGAGGCGAGACCCAGTACTTC
once,TRBV12-5,TRBJ1-1,-,13,CASGWGRATEAFF,TGTGCTAGTGGTTGGGGCAGGGCGACCGAAGCTTTCTTT
-,TRBV3-1/TRBV3-2,TRBJ2-5,-,13,CASSFGGQETQYF,TGTGCCAGCAGCTTCGGTGGCCAAGAGACCCAGTACTTC
-,TRBV7-9,TRBJ1-6,-,14,CASSPGTGLSPLHF,TGTGCCAGCAGCCCAGGCACAGGGTTATCACCCCTCCACTTT
-,TRBV18,TRBJ2-1,TRBD2,17,CASSYRTSGGAYNEQFF,TGTGCCAGCTCCTATAGGACTAGCGGGGGAGCCTACAATGAGCAGTTCTTC
-,TRBV4-3,TRBJ1-1,-,16,CASSQGAFQVGTEAFF,TGCGCCAGCAGCCAAGGGGCGTTCCAAGTGGGCACTGAAGCTTTCTTT
once,TRBV4-3,TRBJ2-3,TRBD2,16,CASSQYGVAGEQTQYF,TGCGCCAGCAGCCAATACGGGGTAGCGGGGGAGCAAACGCAGTATTTT